These 6 T cell receptor beta chains share one sample of origin, sequenced in a study of blood T cell repertoires in COVID-19. Using immunoSEQ multiplex PCR, the repertoire was profiled, and TCRdb retains in-frame clones only, with some absent. The table includes 100,000 to 150,000 clones, over 75% detected once. The sample was peripheral blood. These receptors were collected from a woman aged 80 or older with acute or convalescent COVID-19.

The chain has TRBV2 and TRBJ2-1; 9 positions match TRBD1. The CDR3 has 14 amino acids. The germline V gene has CDR1 SNHLY and CDR2 FYNNEI. The ends lost 6 bases at V and 4 bases at J; junction bases unmatched: 4. The CDR3 bases are TGTGCCAGCAGGCCAGACAGGGGGTACAATGAGCAGTTCTTC. Its translation: CASRPDRGYNEQFF.

This sequence joins TRBV10-1 and TRBJ2-7, with 8 bases identical to TRBD1. CDR3 size: 16 residues. The ends lost 7 bases at V and 5 bases at J; junction bases unmatched: 16. CDR1 is WNHNN and CDR2 is SYGVQD in the germline V gene (reference sequence). In nucleotides, the CDR3 is TGCGCCAGCAAAAACGACAAGACAGGGGATGGGGACGAGCAGTACTTC. Amino acid sequence: CASKNDKTGDGDEQYF.

V and J are TRBV3-1 (or the pseudogene TRBV3-2) and TRBJ1-2, with 9 nucleotides matching TRBD1. Germline V CDR1 and CDR2: LGHDT, YNNKEL (reference sequence). The CDR3 consists of 13 residues. Trimming at V came to 6 bases and at J to 5 bases, leaving 4 bases not matched to a gene. The CDR3 DNA follows: TGTGCCAGCAGTACCGGGACAGGGTATGGCTACACCTTC. Protein product: CASSTGTGYGYTF.

V and J are TRBV2 and TRBJ1-2; 10 nucleotides line up with TRBD1. The CDR3 extends over 14 amino acids. Germline V gives CDR1 SNHLY, CDR2 FYNNEI. V was pared by 8 bases and J by 8 bases, with 11 bases of the junction left unmatched. The CDR3: CASGRTGTGEGYTF. CDR3 in DNA: TGTGCCAGCGGCCGTACCGGGACAGGGGAGGGCTACACCTTC.

The chain uses TRBV6-5 and TRBJ1-2; weak D call: TRBD1 (6 bases). CDR3 length: 14 residues. Trimming took 7 bases from V and 10 from J, leaving 22 bases between them. From germline, CDR1 is MNHEY and CDR2 SVGAGI. The CDR3: CASTPPLGTPSYTF. As DNA, the CDR3 is TGTGCCAGCACCCCTCCCCTCGGGACACCCTCCTACACCTTC.

A single count supports this clone. This chain joins TRBV27 and TRBJ1-2, with 7 bases matching TRBD1. This CDR3 contains 13 residues. Trimming took 5 bases from V and 4 from J; bases not matched to a gene: 4. Per germline, CDR1 MNHEY and CDR2 SMNVEV (reference sequence). The CDR3: CASSLQGSYGYTF. The CDR3 DNA reads TGTGCCAGCAGTCTACAGGGGTCCTATGGCTACACCTTC.